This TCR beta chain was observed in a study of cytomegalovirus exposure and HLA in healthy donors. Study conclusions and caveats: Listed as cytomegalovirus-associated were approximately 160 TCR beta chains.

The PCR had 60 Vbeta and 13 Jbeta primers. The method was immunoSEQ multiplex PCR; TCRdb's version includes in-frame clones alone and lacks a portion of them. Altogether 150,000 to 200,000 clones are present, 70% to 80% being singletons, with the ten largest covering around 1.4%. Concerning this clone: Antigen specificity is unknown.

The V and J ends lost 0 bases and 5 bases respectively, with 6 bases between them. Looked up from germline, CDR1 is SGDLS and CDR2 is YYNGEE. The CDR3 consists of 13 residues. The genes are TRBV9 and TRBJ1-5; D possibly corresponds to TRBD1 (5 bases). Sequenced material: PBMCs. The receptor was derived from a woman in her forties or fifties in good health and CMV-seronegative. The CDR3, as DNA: TGTGCCAGCAGCGTAGAAGGGGATCAGCCCCAGCATTTT. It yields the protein CASSVEGDQPQHF.